This T cell receptor beta chain was recovered during a study of CD4 T cells in relation to SARS-CoV-2 and coronaviruses. Comments on this clone: Its antigen is not known.

General study results and limits: Crossreactive clones expanded significantly less to SARS-CoV-2 than monoreactive clones.

TCRdb's copy holds only in-frame clones and misses some; the assay was immunoSEQ multiplex PCR. Among 9,500 to 15,000 clones, less than 80% were seen once, and the ten largest hold approximately 7.5%. Germline V CDR1 and CDR2: SNHLY, FYNNEI. V dropped 7 bases and J dropped 5 bases, with 12 bases sitting between them. The CDR3 covers 12 residues. CD4+ T cells from unexposed donors were obtained before the COVID-19 pandemic (2011-2018). CD4+ T cells were isolated from the cells after around eleven days of culture. As cell numbers allowed, unexposed-donor CD4+ T cells faced SARS-CoV-2 S/N and four cold-coronavirus spikes.

The sample was CD4+ T cells from PBMCs, cultured in vitro. The J gene is TRBJ2-7, the V gene TRBV2; D call uncertain. The sequence derives from a human donor in good health. CDR3 in amino acids: CASMGQRNEQYF. CDR3 sequence (DNA): TGTGCCAGCATGGGCCAGAGGAACGAGCAGTACTTC.